These 9 T cell receptor beta chains share one sample of origin, sequenced in a study of blood T cell repertoires in COVID-19. Using immunoSEQ multiplex PCR, the repertoire was profiled, and TCRdb retains in-frame clones only, with some absent. The sample records some 96,000 clones, 86% being singletons. Sequenced input: peripheral blood. Source of these receptors: a man older than 75 with acute or convalescent COVID-19.

V and J are TRBV28 and TRBJ1-6; weak D call: TRBD1 (5 bases). Germline assignment: CDR1 MDHEN and CDR2 SYDVKM. V was clipped by 4 bases and J by 9 bases, with 10 bases between them. The CDR3 totals 13 residues. This chain's CDR3 is CASSSGGSSPLHF. In DNA, the CDR3 is TGTGCCAGCAGTTCGGGGGGAAGTTCACCCCTCCACTTT. The full variable domain, completed using reference TRBV28 and TRBJ1-6, is DVKVTQSSRYLVKRTGEKVFLECVQDMDHENMFWYRQDPGLGLRLIYFSYDVKMKEKGDIPEGYSVSREKKERFSLILESASTNQTSMYLCASSSGGSSPLHFGNGTRLTVT.

V usage is TRBV9 and J usage is TRBJ2-2, with 9 nucleotides matching TRBD1. The CDR3 runs to 19 residues. V trimming: 3 bases; J trimming: 5 bases; junction bases outside the gene matches: 17. Looked up from germline, CDR1 is SGDLS and CDR2 is YYNGEE. The CDR3 DNA reads as TGTGCCAGCAGCGGGGCCCACCTCCGGGACAGGGTAAAGACCGGGGAGCTGTTTTTT. Its translation is CASSGAHLRDRVKTGELFF.

The rearrangement links TRBV6-5 to TRBJ2-7; D gene uncertain. Trimming took off 0 bases at V and 4 bases at J, with 7 bases between the two ends. The CDR3 has 13 residues. CDR1 is MNHEY, CDR2 SVGAGI, per germline. CDR3 in amino acids: CASSYSGSYEQYF. Written as DNA, the CDR3 is TGTGCCAGCAGTTACTCGGGCAGTTACGAGCAGTACTTC.

The J gene is TRBJ2-5, the V gene TRBV5-1; TRBD2 matches at 9 bases. CDR1 SGHRS and CDR2 YFSETQ come from the germline V gene. J gave up 5 bases and V 0 bases, and 8 bases lay outside the gene matches. This CDR3 is built from 16 residues. The CDR3 reads CASSLGVAGVMETQYF. The CDR3 region has the DNA TGCGCCAGCAGCTTGGGCGTAGCGGGAGTAATGGAGACCCAGTACTTC.

The chain carries TRBV18 and TRBJ2-7; 15 bases match TRBD2. The V segment lost 4 bases and the J segment 3 bases; nucleotides outside the gene matches: 4. The CDR3 length is 16 residues. From germline, CDR1 is KGHSH and CDR2 LQKENI. CDR3: CASSQPGLAGGYEQYF. For the CDR3, the DNA is TGTGCCAGCTCACAACCGGGACTAGCGGGAGGCTACGAGCAGTACTTC.

Concerning this clone itself: At one of its ends the junction is not consistent with the germline gene, which may arise from a read error. The chain uses TRBV7-6 and TRBJ2-7; 9 nucleotides match TRBD2. The CDR3 loop spans 15 amino acids. Germline assignment: CDR1 SGHVS and CDR2 FNYEAQ. The CDR3 is CASSIAGESSYEQYF. The CDR3 DNA follows: TGTGCCAGCAGCATAGCGGGAGAGAGCTCCTACGAGCAGTACTTC.

The chain recombines TRBV27 with TRBJ2-7; D is perhaps TRBD1 (5 bases). The V gene lost 2 bases and the J gene lost 1 base, with 12 bases spanning the gap. Germline CDR1 MNHEY, CDR2 SMNVEV (reference sequence). CDR3 length equals 15 residues. The CDR3 DNA reads as TGTGCCAGCAGTTTAAGTCCTCAGGGTTCCTACGAGCAGTACTTC. It translates to CASSLSPQGSYEQYF.

The rearrangement joins TRBV5-1 to TRBJ2-7, with 11 bases fitting TRBD2. V shed 1 base and J 4 bases; nucleotides not matched to a gene: 4. The V gene's germline CDR1 is SGHRS and CDR2 YFSETQ. The CDR3 covers 15 residues. The CDR3 spells CASSLTSGSYYEQYF. The CDR3 nucleotides are TGCGCCAGCAGCTTGACTAGCGGGAGCTATTACGAGCAGTACTTC. Drawing the rest from reference TRBV5-1 and TRBJ2-7, the complete variable domain is KAGVTQTPRYLIKTRGQQVTLSCSPISGHRSVSWYQQTPGQGLQFLFEYFSETQRNKGNFPGRFSGRQFSNSRSEMNVSTLELGDSALYLCASSLTSGSYYEQYFGPGTRLTVT.

The chain joins TRBV4-1 to TRBJ1-2; maybe TRBD1 (5 bases). Germline V gene lookup returns CDR1 MGHRA and CDR2 YSYEKL. The CDR3 contains 15 residues. Trimming took 0 bases from V and 4 from J, leaving 12 bases between them. The CDR3 nucleotides are TGCGCCAGCAGCCAAGAAGCGGGGGTCCTCTATGGCTACACCTTC. The encoded protein is CASSQEAGVLYGYTF.